These T cell receptor beta chains were read from a single sample in a study of blood T cell repertoires in COVID-19. Libraries were prepared by immunoSEQ multiplex PCR; TCRdb keeps only in-frame clonotypes and omits some of them. Counted here are roughly 260,000 clones, 87% occurring once; the ten biggest clones make up 2.3%. Input material: peripheral blood. These receptors all stem from a woman aged 50 to 60 with acute or convalescent COVID-19. Each CDR3 is given with its conserved first and last residue. D genes are given only for firm matches. Where a row states a size, it is once, few, many or the class of an expanded clone; other rows omit it.

TRBJ2-1	TRBV27	TRBD2	NA	CATTPLAGGNEQFF	TGTGCCACCACCCCATTAGCGGGAGGGAATGAGCAGTTCTTC
TRBJ1-1	TRBV7-3	NA	NA	CASSLAAFGDTEAFF	TGTGCCAGCAGCTTAGCGGCTTTCGGTGACACTGAAGCTTTCTTT
TRBJ2-2	TRBV6-2/TRBV6-3	NA	few	CASSYLRRTNTGELFF	TGTGCCAGCAGTTACCTTAGAAGAACGAACACCGGGGAGCTGTTTTTT
TRBJ1-5	TRBV30	NA	NA	CAGSGGGGQPQHF	TGTGCCGGCAGTGGGGGAGGGGGACAGCCCCAGCATTTT
TRBJ1-2	TRBV9	TRBD1	NA	CASSPRIQGENYGYTF	TGTGCCAGCAGCCCGAGGATACAGGGGGAAAACTATGGCTACACCTTC
TRBJ2-2	TRBV14	NA	NA	CASSPDKVFHGGELFF	TGTGCCAGCAGCCCCGACAAGGTTTTCCATGGCGGGGAGCTGTTTTTT
TRBJ2-2	TRBV29-1	NA	NA	CSVGRGATGELFF	TGCAGCGTTGGCAGGGGGGCGACCGGGGAGCTGTTTTTT
TRBJ2-7	TRBV27	NA	NA	CASSPGSGSYEQYF	TGTGCCAGCAGTCCCGGGAGCGGATCCTACGAGCAGTACTTC
TRBJ1-2	TRBV3-1/TRBV3-2	NA	NA	CASSQDHRRGGYTF	TGTGCCAGCAGCCAAGATCACCGGAGGGGTGGCTACACCTTC
TRBJ2-1	TRBV3-1/TRBV3-2	TRBD2	NA	CASSQGAGTTQFF	TGTGCCAGCAGCCAGGGTGCCGGGACTACGCAGTTCTTC
TRBJ2-5	TRBV16	NA	NA	CASSTGLTKYF	TGTGCCAGCAGCACCGGACTAACTAAGTACTTC
TRBJ1-4	TRBV18	TRBD1	NA	CASSLSGTGNEKLFF	TGTGCCAGCTCACTCTCCGGGACAGGGAATGAAAAACTGTTTTTT
TRBJ1-2	TRBV3-1/TRBV3-2	NA	NA	CASSHLGGTYGYTF	TGTGCCAGCAGCCACCTAGGGGGAACCTATGGCTACACCTTC
TRBJ2-2	TRBV18	TRBD2	NA	CASSRSAGASGELFF	TGTGCCAGCTCACGTTCTGCGGGAGCGTCCGGGGAGCTGTTTTTT
TRBJ2-3	TRBV27	NA	NA	CASSADPPLGSWTDTQYF	TGTGCCAGCAGTGCGGACCCCCCTTTAGGGAGTTGGACAGATACGCAGTATTTT
TRBJ1-4	TRBV4-1	TRBD1	NA	CASSHGTAEDEKLFF	TGCGCCAGCAGCCATGGGACAGCCGAGGACGAAAAACTGTTTTTT
TRBJ2-2	TRBV5-1	TRBD2	once	CASSWRGAGELFF	TGCGCCAGCAGCTGGCGGGGGGCCGGGGAGCTGTTTTTT
TRBJ2-1	TRBV7-3	NA	NA	CASSGTSDSSEQFF	TGTGCCAGCAGCGGCACTTCCGACTCCAGCGAGCAGTTCTTC
TRBJ1-2	TRBV28	TRBD1	NA	CASSTGTGNGYTF	TGTGCCAGCAGTACCGGGACAGGGAATGGCTACACCTTC
TRBJ1-1	TRBV10-3	NA	once	CAIRRTVMNTEAFF	TGTGCCATCAGGAGGACAGTCATGAACACTGAAGCTTTCTTT
TRBJ2-2	TRBV3-1/TRBV3-2	NA	few	CASSQDAANTGELFF	TGTGCCAGCAGCCAAGACGCGGCGAACACCGGGGAGCTGTTTTTT
TRBJ2-7	TRBV9	TRBD2	NA	CASSVGLLAGGEQYF	TGTGCCAGCAGCGTAGGGTTACTAGCGGGAGGCGAGCAGTACTTC
TRBJ1-1	TRBV5-4	TRBD1	NA	CASSGPGTGVTEAFF	TGTGCCAGCAGCGGACCCGGGACAGGGGTCACTGAAGCTTTCTTT
TRBJ2-5	TRBV18	TRBD1	few	CASSGQGLEETQYF	TGTGCCAGCAGTGGACAGGGACTCGAGGAGACCCAGTACTTC
TRBJ2-7	TRBV19	TRBD2	NA	CASSRPPSSGLAYEQYF	TGTGCCAGTAGTAGACCTCCTTCTAGCGGTTTGGCGTACGAGCAGTACTTC